This is a list of T cell receptor beta chains from one sample in a study of blood T cell repertoires in COVID-19. Assay used: immunoSEQ multiplex PCR; TCRdb lists only in-frame clones, some missing. The sample yields 110,000 or so clones, 70% to 90% seen once. Material for sequencing was peripheral blood. The receptors here all came from a man in his forties with acute or convalescent COVID-19. The CDR3 runs from the conserved cysteine through the conserved F or W. Each record gives: J gene, D gene, V gene, clone size, CDR3 protein, CDR3 DNA. A D gene is named only where the DNA matches it firmly. Clone size appears in some rows only: once, few, many, or a class for an expanded clone.

TRBJ1-4 | TRBD1 | TRBV7-9 | . | CASSPGTGGSSNEKLFF | TGTGCCAGCAGCCCAGGGACAGGGGGGAGTTCTAATGAAAAACTGTTTTTT
TRBJ2-2 | TRBD2 | TRBV4-1 | . | CASSSRGGLAGPIPNTGELFF | TGCGCCAGCAGCTCCCGCGGCGGACTAGCGGGGCCGATACCGAACACCGGGGAGCTGTTTTTT
TRBJ1-1 | TRBD1 | TRBV5-1 | . | CASSPTGGMNTEAFF | TGCGCCAGCAGCCCGACAGGGGGCATGAACACTGAAGCTTTCTTT
TRBJ1-2 | . | TRBV4-1 | . | CASSQVRTGDGYTF | TGCGCCAGCAGCCAAGTCCGGACCGGGGATGGCTACACCTTC
TRBJ2-7 | . | TRBV5-1 | . | CASSFSITYEQYF | TGCGCCAGCAGCTTCTCTATAACCTACGAGCAGTACTTC
TRBJ1-6 | . | TRBV9 | few | CASSVEQGGNSPLHF | TGTGCCAGCAGCGTAGAGCAGGGCGGTAATTCACCCCTCCACTTT
TRBJ1-2 | TRBD1 | TRBV4-1 | . | CASSQVARTGTLYGYTF | TGCGCCAGCAGCCAAGTTGCAAGGACAGGGACCCTCTATGGCTACACCTTC
TRBJ2-4 | . | TRBV19 | . | CASSTGRRSSF | TGTGCCAGTAGTACCGGCAGGCGAAGCTCCTTC
TRBJ1-4 | TRBD1 | TRBV3-1/TRBV3-2 | . | CASSQFQGGEKLFF | TGTGCCAGCAGCCAGTTTCAGGGGGGCGAAAAACTGTTTTTT
TRBJ2-2 | TRBD1 | TRBV19 | . | CASSRDSTNTGELFF | TGTGCCAGTAGTCGGGACAGTACGAACACCGGGGAGCTGTTTTTT
TRBJ2-7 | TRBD2 | TRBV14 | . | CASSLIAGTYEQYF | TGTGCCAGCAGCCTCATAGCGGGGACCTACGAGCAGTACTTC
TRBJ2-7 | TRBD1 | TRBV11-2 | . | CASSVETGTVRGEQYF | TGTGCCAGCAGCGTAGAGACAGGGACAGTTCGGGGCGAGCAGTACTTC
TRBJ2-7 | TRBD2 | TRBV7-7 | . | CASSPARKGLAGDSYEQYF | TGTGCCAGCAGCCCTGCAAGAAAGGGACTAGCGGGGGACTCCTACGAGCAGTACTTC
TRBJ2-5 | TRBD2 | TRBV27 | . | CASSLAGGDVQETQYF | TGTGCGAGCAGTCTAGCGGGGGGGGATGTACAAGAGACCCAGTACTTC
TRBJ1-3 | . | TRBV4-1 | . | CASSQGLLSGNTIYF | TGCGCCAGCAGCCAAGGTCTTCTCTCTGGAAACACCATATATTTT
TRBJ1-2 | . | TRBV6-5 | . | CASSYSRPGPYGYTF | TGTGCCAGCAGTTACTCGAGGCCCGGTCCTTATGGCTACACCTTC
TRBJ1-1 | TRBD1 | TRBV5-1 | few | CASSLGQAFTEAFF | TGCGCCAGCAGCCTGGGACAGGCTTTCACTGAAGCTTTCTTT
TRBJ2-3 | . | TRBV3-1/TRBV3-2 | . | CASSQEPGLTADTQYF | TGTGCCAGCAGCCAAGAACCCGGACTAACCGCGGATACGCAGTATTTT
TRBJ2-7 | TRBD1 | TRBV5-5 | . | CASSWGPDRVYEQYF | TGTGCCAGCAGCTGGGGCCCGGACAGGGTCTACGAGCAGTACTTC
TRBJ1-3 | . | TRBV7-2 | . | CASRSAAGRNTIYF | TGTGCCAGCAGATCGGCAGCCGGGAGGAACACCATATATTTT
TRBJ2-5 | . | TRBV14 | . | CASSHAAYQETQYF | TGTGCCAGCAGCCACGCCGCGTACCAAGAGACCCAGTACTTC
TRBJ2-1 | TRBD2 | TRBV2 | . | CASTSTSGNNEQFF | TGTGCCAGCACGTCGACTAGCGGAAACAATGAGCAGTTCTTC
TRBJ1-4 | TRBD1 | TRBV4-1 | . | CASSDRDRGNEKLFF | TGCGCCAGCAGCGACCGGGACAGGGGTAATGAAAAACTGTTTTTT
TRBJ2-7 | TRBD2 | TRBV9 | . | CASSWGLAGFEQYF | TGTGCCAGCAGCTGGGGACTAGCGGGGTTTGAGCAGTACTTC
TRBJ1-6 | TRBD1 | TRBV5-1 | . | CASSAQTGDGSSPLHF | TGCGCCAGCAGCGCCCAAACAGGGGACGGCTCTTCACCCCTCCACTTT
TRBJ1-1 | TRBD1 | TRBV29-1 | . | CSVEVGGARTEAFF | TGCAGCGTTGAAGTAGGGGGCGCGAGAACTGAAGCTTTCTTT
TRBJ1-6 | TRBD1 | TRBV5-8 | . | CASTRTGWKVNSPLHF | TGTGCCAGCACCCGGACAGGGTGGAAAGTAAATTCACCCCTCCACTTT
TRBJ2-7 | TRBD1 | TRBV7-2 | . | CASSIRQGASYEQYF | TGTGCCAGCAGCATTCGACAGGGGGCCTCCTACGAGCAGTACTTC
TRBJ2-1 | . | TRBV27 | . | CASSPRTDGHSYNEQFF | TGTGCCAGCAGCCCACGCACAGACGGACACTCCTACAATGAGCAGTTCTTC
TRBJ2-3 | TRBD1 | TRBV9 | . | CASSFGQGSTDTQYF | TGTGCCAGCAGTTTTGGACAGGGGAGCACAGATACGCAGTATTTT
TRBJ2-3 | TRBD2 | TRBV10-3 | . | CAITGLAGEQYF | TGTGCCATCACCGGACTAGCGGGGGAGCAGTATTTT
TRBJ1-1 | . | TRBV19 | . | CASSIGSETGRNEAFF | TGTGCCAGTAGTATAGGATCGGAGACAGGTCGAAATGAAGCTTTCTTT
TRBJ2-3 | TRBD1 | TRBV13 | . | CAILPHPGQGPDTQYF | TGTGCCATCCTACCCCACCCGGGACAGGGGCCAGATACGCAGTATTTT
TRBJ1-1 | . | TRBV12-3/TRBV12-4 | . | CASSFQRGTEAFF | TGTGCCAGCAGTTTTCAAAGGGGCACTGAAGCTTTCTTT
TRBJ2-7 | . | TRBV6-5 | . | CASSYRSEQYF | TGTGCCAGCAGTTACAGGAGTGAGCAGTACTTC
TRBJ2-7 | . | TRBV10-1 | . | CASSESRQKTYEQYF | TGCGCCAGCAGTGAGTCGCGACAGAAGACCTACGAGCAGTACTTC
TRBJ2-3 | . | TRBV15 | . | CATSRRGTRKHTDTQYF | TGTGCCACCAGCAGAAGGGGGACGAGAAAGCACACAGATACGCAGTATTTT
TRBJ2-1 | TRBD2 | TRBV10-1 | . | CASSSRSASGGPSSYNEQFF | TGCGCCAGCAGTTCCAGGTCGGCTAGCGGGGGGCCCAGCTCCTACAATGAGCAGTTCTTC
TRBJ1-4 | TRBD1 | TRBV11-2 | . | CASSLGPGQDNEKLFF | TGTGCCAGCAGCTTAGGCCCGGGACAGGACAATGAAAAACTGTTTTTT
TRBJ2-5 | TRBD2 | TRBV12-5 | . | CASGPGAGQETQYF | TGTGCTAGTGGTCCCGGAGCGGGACAAGAGACCCAGTACTTC
TRBJ2-5 | TRBD1 | TRBV7-9 | once | CASSPQGGETQYF | TGTGCCAGCAGCCCACAGGGGGGAGAGACCCAGTACTTC
TRBJ2-3 | . | TRBV7-6 | . | CASSSPVGLSTDTQYF | TGTGCCAGCAGCTCGCCCGTGGGGCTGAGCACAGATACGCAGTATTTT